The rows below give T cell receptor beta chains drawn from one sample of a study of blood T cell repertoires in COVID-19. Clones were sequenced by immunoSEQ multiplex PCR, and TCRdb holds only the in-frame ones, with some missing. The sample lists 300,000 to 400,000 clones; around nine tenths were seen once. The sequenced sample consisted of peripheral blood. The receptor source for this set is a woman between 70 and 85 years old with COVID-19, enrolled during active disease. Both conserved end residues are part of each CDR3. Each record gives: CDR3 length, J gene, D gene, V gene, clone size, CDR3 DNA, CDR3 protein. D genes are given only for firm matches. Rows may omit the clone size; those that give it use once, few, many or a size class.

15	TRBJ1-1	-	TRBV7-2	-	TGTGCCAGCAGCTTGCAGGGGATCGTGAACACTGAAGCTTTCTTT	CASSLQGIVNTEAFF
13	TRBJ1-1	-	TRBV5-1	-	TGCGCCAGCAGCTTTGGCCTGAACACTGAAGCTTTCTTT	CASSFGLNTEAFF
14	TRBJ2-2	TRBD1	TRBV7-9	few	TGTGCCAGCAGCATGGGGACAGGGGGCCGGGAGCTGTTTTTT	CASSMGTGGRELFF
15	TRBJ1-2	TRBD1	TRBV24-1	-	TGTGCCACCAGTGATCCCTGGACAGGGGACTATGGCTACACCTTC	CATSDPWTGDYGYTF
17	TRBJ1-2	TRBD1	TRBV4-1	once	TGCGCCAGCAGCCAACCTTTCGGGGGGGACAGGGTAGGTGGCTACACCTTC	CASSQPFGGDRVGGYTF
12	TRBJ2-5	-	TRBV3-1/TRBV3-2	few	TGTGCCAGCAGCCAAGATCTCGGGACCCAGTACTTC	CASSQDLGTQYF
13	TRBJ1-5	-	TRBV7-2	-	TGTGCCAGCAGCCTGGACATTAATCAGCCCCAGCATTTT	CASSLDINQPQHF
15	TRBJ2-7	-	TRBV19	many	TGTGCCAGTAGCCCCAGGGGACCCGGTTTGGACGAGCAGTACTTC	CASSPRGPGLDEQYF
15	TRBJ2-1	TRBD1	TRBV24-1	-	TGTGCCACCAGTGTAAAGGGACAGGGGAATTATGAGCAGTTCTTC	CATSVKGQGNYEQFF
12	TRBJ2-7	TRBD1	TRBV2	-	TGTGCCGGCAGGGGGCTGGGCTACGAGCAGTACTTC	CAGRGLGYEQYF
15	TRBJ1-5	-	TRBV6-5	-	TGTGCCAGCAGCCCGCTCTTTCCAGGAAATCAGCCCCAGCATTTT	CASSPLFPGNQPQHF
14	TRBJ1-2	-	TRBV6-1	-	TGTGCCAGCAGTGAAGCGGCGGCCGGGTATGGCTACACCTTC	CASSEAAAGYGYTF
15	TRBJ1-1	-	TRBV6-6	once	TGTGCCAGCAGTGATCTCCTGAGGGAGGTTTGGAGAGCTTTCTTT	CASSDLLREVWRAFF
14	TRBJ1-1	-	TRBV10-2	-	TGCGCCAGCAATGATCCTACAGGGCGAACTGAAGCTTTCTTT	CASNDPTGRTEAFF
15	TRBJ1-6	-	TRBV3-1/TRBV3-2	-	TGTGCCAGCAGCCAAGACAGGGCCACCGACTCACCCCTCCACTTT	CASSQDRATDSPLHF
18	TRBJ1-1	TRBD1	TRBV5-1	once	TGCGCCAGCAGCCCGGTCCCCGGGACAGGGCACATGAACACTGAAGCTTTCTTT	CASSPVPGTGHMNTEAFF
13	TRBJ1-3	-	TRBV19	-	TGTGCCAGTTCGACAGGCTCTGGAAACACCATATATTTT	CASSTGSGNTIYF
14	TRBJ1-1	TRBD1	TRBV5-1	few	TGCGCCAGCAGCTGGACAGGGAGGATCACTGAAGCTTTCTTT	CASSWTGRITEAFF
14	TRBJ1-1	-	TRBV6-1	-	TGTGCCAGCAGTGAGGGGACAATGAACACTGAAGCTTTCTTT	CASSEGTMNTEAFF
17	TRBJ1-3	-	TRBV18	-	TGTGCCAGCTCACCTGAAAGAGGGTCTTCCACTGGAAACACCATATATTTT	CASSPERGSSTGNTIYF
13	TRBJ1-2	-	TRBV2	once	TGTGCCAGCAGGGGAGGGGCCCTCTATGGCTACACCTTC	CASRGGALYGYTF
15	TRBJ1-5	-	TRBV5-1	-	TGCGCCAGCAGCTTGGTTCCGTCACAGGGACAGCCCCAGCATTTT	CASSLVPSQGQPQHF
15	TRBJ1-4	-	TRBV5-1	-	TGCGCCAGCAACCCAAGCGGGTCAACTAATGAAAAACTGTTTTTT	CASNPSGSTNEKLFF
14	TRBJ1-5	TRBD1	TRBV5-6	-	TGTGCCAGCAGCCGCCAGGGGGTGGATCAGCCCCAGCATTTT	CASSRQGVDQPQHF
16	TRBJ2-4	-	TRBV28	-	TGTGCCAGCAGTTTAGCTGGTCTACTAGCCAAAAACATTCAGTACTTC	CASSLAGLLAKNIQYF
18	TRBJ2-2	-	TRBV12-5	few	TGTGCTAGTGGTTTGCTTAGGGACGGGACTTCGAACACCGGGGAGCTGTTTTTT	CASGLLRDGTSNTGELFF
17	TRBJ1-2	TRBD1	TRBV30	once	TGTGCCTGGAGTGCCCTTTCCGAGGGACAGTTTAACTATGGCTACACCTTC	CAWSALSEGQFNYGYTF
15	TRBJ1-1	-	TRBV6-2/TRBV6-3	-	TGTGCCAGCAGTTACGCACAGATCATGAACACTGAAGCTTTCTTT	CASSYAQIMNTEAFF
16	TRBJ2-1	-	TRBV7-3	-	TGTGCCAGCAGCCTTTCCGGGACTCCGTCCTACAATGAGCAGTTCTTC	CASSLSGTPSYNEQFF
15	TRBJ1-3	TRBD1	TRBV6-5	once	TGTGCCAGCAGTTACGAGGGGGCAGCCGGAAACACCATATATTTT	CASSYEGAAGNTIYF
16	TRBJ2-3	TRBD2	TRBV9	-	TGTGCCAGCAGCTCCCTAGCGGGGGGAAACACAGATACGCAGTATTTT	CASSSLAGGNTDTQYF
12	TRBJ2-7	-	TRBV2	-	TGTGCCAGCAGTCATCGACTCCACGAGCAGTACTTC	CASSHRLHEQYF
15	TRBJ2-5	-	TRBV4-1	-	TGCGCCAGCAGCCAAGGTGACTACTCTGGGGAGACCCAGTACTTC	CASSQGDYSGETQYF
12	TRBJ1-3	-	TRBV29-1	-	TGCAGCGCTATCGGACAAGGAGACACCATATATTTT	CSAIGQGDTIYF
14	TRBJ2-1	-	TRBV6-1	-	TGTGCCAGCAGTGAAGCGTCTAGCCGCAATGAGCAGTTCTTC	CASSEASSRNEQFF
14	TRBJ1-1	TRBD1	TRBV2	once	TGTGCCAGCAGACAGGGGTGGGTGAACACTGAAGCTTTCTTT	CASRQGWVNTEAFF
18	TRBJ1-6	TRBD1	TRBV28	-	TGTGCCAGCAGTCCGGGACAGGGAGGGGCGCGTTATAATTCACCCCTCCACTTT	CASSPGQGGARYNSPLHF